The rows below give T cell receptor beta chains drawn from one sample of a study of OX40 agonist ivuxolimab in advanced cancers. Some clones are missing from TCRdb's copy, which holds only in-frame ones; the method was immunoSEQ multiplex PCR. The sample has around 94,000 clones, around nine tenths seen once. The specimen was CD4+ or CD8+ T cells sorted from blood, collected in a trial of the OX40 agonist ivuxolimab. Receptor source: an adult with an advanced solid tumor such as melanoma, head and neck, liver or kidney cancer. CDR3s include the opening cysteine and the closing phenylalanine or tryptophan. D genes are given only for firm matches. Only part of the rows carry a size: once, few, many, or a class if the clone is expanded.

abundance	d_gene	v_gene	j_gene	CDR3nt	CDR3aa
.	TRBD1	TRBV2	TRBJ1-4	TGTGCCAGCAGTCGGGACAGTCCCTCTGCAACTAATGAAAAACTGTTTTTT	CASSRDSPSATNEKLFF
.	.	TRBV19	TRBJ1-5	TGTGCCAGTAAAAGTCAGTCAAATAGCAATCAGCCCCAGCATTTT	CASKSQSNSNQPQHF
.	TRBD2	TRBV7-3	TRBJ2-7	TGTGCCAGCAGCTCGAGACTAGCGCGCGAGCAGTACTTC	CASSSRLAREQYF
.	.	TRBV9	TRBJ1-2	TGTGCCAGCAGCGTCACCACAGGGTTCTATGGCTACACCTTC	CASSVTTGFYGYTF
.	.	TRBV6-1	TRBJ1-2	TGTGCCAGCAGTGAAAATACGGGGTTTAACTATGGCTACACCTTC	CASSENTGFNYGYTF
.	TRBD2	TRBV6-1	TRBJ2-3	TGTGCCAGCAGTGACAGTCGGCTAGCGGGAGATACGCAGTATTTT	CASSDSRLAGDTQYF
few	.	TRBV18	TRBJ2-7	TGTGCCAGCTCACCGTCGGAATTCTCCTACGAGCAGTACTTC	CASSPSEFSYEQYF
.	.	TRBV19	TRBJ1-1	TGTGCCAGTAGTTTACCCCCTGGCAGAACCACTGAAGCTTTCTTT	CASSLPPGRTTEAFF
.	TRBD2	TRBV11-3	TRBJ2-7	TGTGCCAGCAGCTCTGGGGGACTAGGAGGCTACGAGCAGTACTTC	CASSSGGLGGYEQYF
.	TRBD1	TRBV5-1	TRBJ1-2	TGCGCCAGCAGAGAAAACCCGGGACAGGAAGGTGGCTACACCTTC	CASRENPGQEGGYTF
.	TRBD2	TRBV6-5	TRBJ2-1	TGTGCCAGCAGTTACTCGGGACTACCGGGGTACAATGAGCAGTTCTTC	CASSYSGLPGYNEQFF
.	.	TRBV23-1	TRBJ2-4	TGCGCCAGCAGACCCAAGCAGGGCGCAAAAAACATTCAGTACTTC	CASRPKQGAKNIQYF
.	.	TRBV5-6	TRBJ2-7	TGTGCCAGCAGCTCCACGAACTACGAGCAGTACTTC	CASSSTNYEQYF
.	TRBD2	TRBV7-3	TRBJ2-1	TGTGCCAGCAGCCCACCGGGACTAGAAGCCTACAATGAGCAGTTCTTC	CASSPPGLEAYNEQFF
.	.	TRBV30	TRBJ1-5	TGTGCCTGGTCCCCCCTTGGGCAGTTCAATAGCAATCAGCCCCAGCATTTT	CAWSPLGQFNSNQPQHF
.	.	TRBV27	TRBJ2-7	TGTGCCAGCAGTTTTATGGGGGAGGCGTACGAGCAGTACTTC	CASSFMGEAYEQYF
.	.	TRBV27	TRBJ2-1	TGTGCCAGCAGTTTGCGTGGACTTTACAATGAGCAGTTCTTC	CASSLRGLYNEQFF
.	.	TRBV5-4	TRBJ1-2	TGTGCCAGCAGCTCTGCAGACTATGGCTACACCTTC	CASSSADYGYTF
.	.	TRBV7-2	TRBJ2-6	TGTGCCAGCAGCTTAGTCGTCGGGAATGGGGCCAACGTCCTGACTTTC	CASSLVVGNGANVLTF
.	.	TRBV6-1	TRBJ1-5	TGTGCCAGCAGCGCAGGGTTGGGGAATCAGCCCCAGCATTTT	CASSAGLGNQPQHF
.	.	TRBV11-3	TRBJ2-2	TGTGCCAGCAGCTTTCCTACTAGGTTCGCGAACACCGGGGAGCTGTTTTTT	CASSFPTRFANTGELFF
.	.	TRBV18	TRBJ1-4	TGTGCCAGCTCACCCTCCGTGGCAGGGCTTTATGAAAAACTGTTTTTT	CASSPSVAGLYEKLFF
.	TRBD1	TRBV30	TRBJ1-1	TGTGCCCGGGACAGGGAAGGGACTGAAGCTTTCTTT	CARDREGTEAFF
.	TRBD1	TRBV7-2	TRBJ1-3	TGTGCCAGCAGCCTACTAGGGGGCGCGATCTCTGGAAACACCATATATTTT	CASSLLGGAISGNTIYF
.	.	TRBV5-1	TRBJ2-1	TGCGCCAGCAGCTTAGGGACTCGTCAGAATGAGCAGTTCTTC	CASSLGTRQNEQFF
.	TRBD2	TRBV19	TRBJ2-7	TGTGCCAGTAGTTTTAGCGGGGGCTCCTACGAGCAGTACTTC	CASSFSGGSYEQYF
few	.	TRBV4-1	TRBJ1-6	TGCGCCAGCAGCCATTCCGCCCCTCGGAGGGTCAATTCACCCCTCCACTTT	CASSHSAPRRVNSPLHF
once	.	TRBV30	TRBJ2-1	TGTGCCTGGAGTGGGGGTAGCGGACCCTTTTACAATGAGCAGTTCTTC	CAWSGGSGPFYNEQFF
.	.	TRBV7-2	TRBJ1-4	TGTGCCAGCAACGACGGCACAGGGTGGGGTGAAAAACTGTTTTTT	CASNDGTGWGEKLFF
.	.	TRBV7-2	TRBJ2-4	TGTGCCAGCAGCTTAAACAGTCGCTCCGGGGTTCAGTACTTC	CASSLNSRSGVQYF
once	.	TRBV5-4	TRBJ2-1	TGTGCCAGCAGCTTGGATGTAGCAGTAGGCTACAATGAGCAGTTCTTC	CASSLDVAVGYNEQFF
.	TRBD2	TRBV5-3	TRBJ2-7	TGTGCCAGAAGCTTGGCCCGGACTAGCGGGAGGAGCTACGAGCAGTACTTC	CARSLARTSGRSYEQYF
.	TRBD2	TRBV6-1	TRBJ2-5	TGTGCCAGCAGTAGCGGGACTAGAGGGGAGACCCAGTACTTC	CASSSGTRGETQYF
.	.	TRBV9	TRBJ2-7	TGTGCCAGCAGCTCTACGACTCTCTCCTACGAGCAGTACTTC	CASSSTTLSYEQYF
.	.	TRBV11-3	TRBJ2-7	TGTGCCAGCAGCTTAGATCCGACGGGCTCCTACGAGCAGTACTTC	CASSLDPTGSYEQYF
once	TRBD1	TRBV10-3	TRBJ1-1	TGTGCCATCAGTGGACCGGGACAGCAAACCTTT	CAISGPGQQTF
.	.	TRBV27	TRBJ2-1	TGTGCCAGCAGTTTAGGCGACAAGTACAATGAGCAGTTCTTC	CASSLGDKYNEQFF
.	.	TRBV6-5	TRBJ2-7	TGTGCCAGCAGTGAACGGATAATCGAGCAGTACTTC	CASSERIIEQYF
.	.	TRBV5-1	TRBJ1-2	TGCGCCAGCAGCTTGGAGGCGGGGGCGCTGGATGGCTACACCTTC	CASSLEAGALDGYTF
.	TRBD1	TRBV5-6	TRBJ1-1	TGTGCCAGCAGCCCCACGGACAGGGGGGGCACTGAAGCTTTCTTT	CASSPTDRGGTEAFF
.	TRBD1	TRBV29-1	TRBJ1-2	TGCAGCGACGGACAGGGCTCGGGTGGCTACACCTTC	CSDGQGSGGYTF
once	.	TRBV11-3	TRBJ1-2	TGTGCCAGCAGCTTTGGACACCTTAGCTATGGCTACACCTTC	CASSFGHLSYGYTF
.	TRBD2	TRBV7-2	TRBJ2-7	TGTGCCAGCAGCCCCCGGACTAGCGGATCCTACGAGCAGTACTTC	CASSPRTSGSYEQYF
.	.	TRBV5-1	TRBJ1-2	TGCGCCAGCAGCCTAGACGACTATGGCTACACCTTC	CASSLDDYGYTF
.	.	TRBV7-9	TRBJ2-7	TGTGCCAGCAGCCAAGCAGGGGGGGCCTACGAGCAGTACTTC	CASSQAGGAYEQYF
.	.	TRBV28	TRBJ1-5	TGTGCCAGCAGTTTATGGGGAGCGAATCAGCCCCAGCATTTT	CASSLWGANQPQHF
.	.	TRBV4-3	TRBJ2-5	TGCGCCAGCAGCCAAGATCTGGGGTACACAGAGACCCAGTACTTC	CASSQDLGYTETQYF
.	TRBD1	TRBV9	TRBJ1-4	TGTGCCAGCAGCGACCGAACAGGGGGTGGTAGTGAAAAACTGTTTTTT	CASSDRTGGGSEKLFF
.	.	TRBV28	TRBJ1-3	TGTGCCAGCAATATCGACCGGGATTCTTCCTCTGGAAACACCATATATTTT	CASNIDRDSSSGNTIYF
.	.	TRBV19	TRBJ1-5	TGTGCCAGTAGTATTGCGGTTGGGGGCAATCAGCCCCAGCATTTT	CASSIAVGGNQPQHF
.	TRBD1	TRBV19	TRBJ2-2	TGTGCCAGTAGTCGCAAAACCGGGACAGTGAACACCGGGGAGCTGTTTTTT	CASSRKTGTVNTGELFF
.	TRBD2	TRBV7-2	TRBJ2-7	TGTGCCAGCAGCCCCACCCGCGGGGGGTCCTACGAGCAGTACTTC	CASSPTRGGSYEQYF
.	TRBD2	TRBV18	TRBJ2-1	TGTGCCAGCTCACCTCCGGTACTAGCGGGATATGAGCAGTTCTTC	CASSPPVLAGYEQFF
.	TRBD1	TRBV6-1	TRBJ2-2	TGTGCCAGCAGTGGCCAGGGGGCTATGACCACCGGGGAGCTGTTTTTT	CASSGQGAMTTGELFF
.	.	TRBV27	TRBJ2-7	TGTGCCAGCGCCACCTCGGGAGATAGCTACGAGCAGTACTTC	CASATSGDSYEQYF
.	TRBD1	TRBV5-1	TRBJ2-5	TGCGCCAGCAGCGCGGGACAGGCGGAGACCCAGTACTTC	CASSAGQAETQYF
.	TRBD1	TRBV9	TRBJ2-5	TGTGCCAGCAGCGCGGGACAGGGCGGGAGAGAGACCCAGTACTTC	CASSAGQGGRETQYF